This T cell receptor (beta chain) was documented in a study of T cell responses to AZD1222 COVID-19 vaccine. General study results and limits: Targeting of unmutated variant regions was reportedly seen in nearly half of spike-specific TCRs.

Profiling relied on immunoSEQ multiplex PCR, and the TCRdb table lists in-frame clones only, not all of them. The sample includes 110,000 to 150,000 clones, 90% to 95% of them seen just once. The CDR3 extends over 16 amino acids. Germline-derived CDR1 and CDR2 are LNHNV and YYDKDF (reference sequence). With V trimmed by 5 bases and J by 5 bases, 9 bases remained unmatched. This clone rates as medium-sized. Its antigen is not identified. Source: peripheral blood, taken on day 0 of AZD1222 vaccination. The chain employs TRBV15 and TRBJ1-2; 12 bases match TRBD1. This TCR derives from an adult in good health. The CDR3 reads CATSAIRDRGHYGYTF. The CDR3 nucleotides are TGTGCCACCAGCGCAATACGGGACAGGGGGCATTATGGCTACACCTTC. Supplemented by reference TRBV15 and TRBJ1-2, the full variable domain reads DAMVIQNPRYQVTQFGKPVTLSCSQTLNHNVMYWYQQKSSQAPKLLFHYYDKDFNNEADTPDNFQSRRPNTSFCFLDIRSPGLGDTAMYLCATSAIRDRGHYGYTFGSGTRLTVV.